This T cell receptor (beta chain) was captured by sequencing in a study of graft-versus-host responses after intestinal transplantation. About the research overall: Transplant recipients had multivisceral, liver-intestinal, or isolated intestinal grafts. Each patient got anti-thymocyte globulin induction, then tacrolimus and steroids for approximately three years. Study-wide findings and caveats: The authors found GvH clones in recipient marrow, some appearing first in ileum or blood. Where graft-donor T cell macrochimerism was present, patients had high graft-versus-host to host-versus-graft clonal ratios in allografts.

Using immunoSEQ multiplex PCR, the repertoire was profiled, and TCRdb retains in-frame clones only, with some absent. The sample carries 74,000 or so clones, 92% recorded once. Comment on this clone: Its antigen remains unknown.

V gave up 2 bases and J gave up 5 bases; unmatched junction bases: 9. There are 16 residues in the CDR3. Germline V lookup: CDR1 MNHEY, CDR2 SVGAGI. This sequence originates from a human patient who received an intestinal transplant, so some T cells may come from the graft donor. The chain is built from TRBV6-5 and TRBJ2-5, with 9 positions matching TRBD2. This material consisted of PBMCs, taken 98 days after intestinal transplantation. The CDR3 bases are TGTGCCAGCAGTTACGGCATGGCGGGGGGGTTGGAGACCCAGTACTTC. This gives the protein CASSYGMAGGLETQYF.